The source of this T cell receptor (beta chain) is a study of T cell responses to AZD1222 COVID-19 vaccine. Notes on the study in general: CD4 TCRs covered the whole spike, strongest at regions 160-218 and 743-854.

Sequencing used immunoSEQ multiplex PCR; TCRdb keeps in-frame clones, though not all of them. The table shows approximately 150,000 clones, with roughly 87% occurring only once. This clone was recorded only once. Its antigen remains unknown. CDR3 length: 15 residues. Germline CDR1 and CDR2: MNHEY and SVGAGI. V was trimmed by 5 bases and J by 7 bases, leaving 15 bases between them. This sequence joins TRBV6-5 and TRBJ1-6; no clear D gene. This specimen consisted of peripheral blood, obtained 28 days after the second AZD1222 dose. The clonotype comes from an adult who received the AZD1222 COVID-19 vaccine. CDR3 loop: CASSRNGGENSPLHF. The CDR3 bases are TGTGCCAGCAGTAGAAACGGTGGGGAAAATTCACCCCTCCACTTT.